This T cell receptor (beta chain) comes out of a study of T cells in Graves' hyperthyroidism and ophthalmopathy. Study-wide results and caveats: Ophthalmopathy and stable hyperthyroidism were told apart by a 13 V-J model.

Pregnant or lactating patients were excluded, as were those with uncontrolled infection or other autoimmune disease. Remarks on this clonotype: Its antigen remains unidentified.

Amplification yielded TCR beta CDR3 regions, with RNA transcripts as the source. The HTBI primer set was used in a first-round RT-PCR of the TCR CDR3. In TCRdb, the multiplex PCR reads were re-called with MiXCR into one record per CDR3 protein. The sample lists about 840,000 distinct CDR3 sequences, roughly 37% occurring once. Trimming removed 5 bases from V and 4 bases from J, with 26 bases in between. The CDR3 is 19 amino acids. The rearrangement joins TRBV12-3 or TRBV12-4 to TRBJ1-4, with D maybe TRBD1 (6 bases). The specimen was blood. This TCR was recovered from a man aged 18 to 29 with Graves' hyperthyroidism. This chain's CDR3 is CASSAPGASAGGLNEKLFF. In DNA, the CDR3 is TGTGCCAGCAGTGCCCCGGGAGCGTCAGCGGGGGGGCTTAATGAAAAACTGTTTTTT.